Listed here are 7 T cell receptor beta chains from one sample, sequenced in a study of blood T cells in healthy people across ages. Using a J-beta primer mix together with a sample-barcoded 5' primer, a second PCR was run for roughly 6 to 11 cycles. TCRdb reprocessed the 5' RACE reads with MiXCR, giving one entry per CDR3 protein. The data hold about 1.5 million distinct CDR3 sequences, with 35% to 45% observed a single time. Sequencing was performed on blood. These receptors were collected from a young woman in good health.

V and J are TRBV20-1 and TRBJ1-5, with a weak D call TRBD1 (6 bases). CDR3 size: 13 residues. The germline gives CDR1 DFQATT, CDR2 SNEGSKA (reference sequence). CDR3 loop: CNVWGEGDQPQHF. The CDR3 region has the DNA TGCAACGTCTGGGGGGAGGGGGATCAGCCCCAGCATTTT.

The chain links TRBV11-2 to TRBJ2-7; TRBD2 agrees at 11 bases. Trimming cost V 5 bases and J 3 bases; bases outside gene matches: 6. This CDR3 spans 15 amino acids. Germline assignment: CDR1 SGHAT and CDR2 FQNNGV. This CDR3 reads CASSGTSGSFYEQYF. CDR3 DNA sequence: TGTGCCAGCAGCGGAACTAGCGGGAGCTTCTACGAGCAGTACTTC.

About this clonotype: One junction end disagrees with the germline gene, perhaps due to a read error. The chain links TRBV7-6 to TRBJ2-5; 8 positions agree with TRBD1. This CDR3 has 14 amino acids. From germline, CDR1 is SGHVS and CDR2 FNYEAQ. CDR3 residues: CASSWTGNGETRYF. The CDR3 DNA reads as TGTGCCAGCAGCTGGACAGGGAATGGAGAGACCCGGTACTTC.

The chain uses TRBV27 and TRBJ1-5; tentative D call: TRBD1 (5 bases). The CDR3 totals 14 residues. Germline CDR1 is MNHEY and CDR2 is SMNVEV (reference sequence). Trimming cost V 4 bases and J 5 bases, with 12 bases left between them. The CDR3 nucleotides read TGTGCCAGCAGTTGGGGGGGAGGGGATCAGCCCCAGCATTTT. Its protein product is CASSWGGGDQPQHF.

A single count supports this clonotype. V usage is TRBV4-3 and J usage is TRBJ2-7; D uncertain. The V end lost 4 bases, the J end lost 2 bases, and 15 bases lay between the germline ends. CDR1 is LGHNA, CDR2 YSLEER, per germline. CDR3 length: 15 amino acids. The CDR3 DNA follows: TGCGCCAGCAGCCGAGTTTTGACGGACCCCTACGAGCAGTACTTC. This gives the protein CASSRVLTDPYEQYF.

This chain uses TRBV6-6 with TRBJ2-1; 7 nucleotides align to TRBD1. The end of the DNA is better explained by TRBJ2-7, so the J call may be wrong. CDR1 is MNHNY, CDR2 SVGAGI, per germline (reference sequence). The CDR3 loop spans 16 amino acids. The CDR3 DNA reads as TGTGCCAGCAGTCAGACGGACAGGCGGATGTACAATGAGCAGTACTTC. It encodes CASSQTDRRMYNEQYF.

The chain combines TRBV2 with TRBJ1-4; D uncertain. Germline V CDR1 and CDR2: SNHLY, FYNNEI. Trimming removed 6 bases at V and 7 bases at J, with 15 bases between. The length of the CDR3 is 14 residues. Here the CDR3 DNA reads TGTGCCAGCAGCCCGGATTGGGCGAGTGAAAAACTGTTTTTT. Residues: CASSPDWASEKLFF.